Listed here are 31 T cell receptor beta chains from one sample, sequenced in a study of blood T cell repertoires in COVID-19. The table came from immunoSEQ multiplex PCR; TCRdb's copy has only in-frame clones and leaves some out. The sample shows fewer than 85,000 clones, roughly 80% of them seen only once. The sample consisted of peripheral blood. The receptors stem from a human donor in a cohort sampled during active COVID-19.

This chain uses TRBV29-1 with TRBJ2-5; 10 nucleotides line up with TRBD1. The CDR3 consists of 15 residues. From germline, CDR1 is SQVTM and CDR2 ANQGSEA. Germline trimming cut 7 bases from V and 4 bases from J; bases unmatched to any gene: 12. The CDR3 nucleotides read TGCAGCGCTCTTAGGGGGACAGGGGCTCGAGAGACCCAGTACTTC. Amino acids: CSALRGTGARETQYF.

This clone has a single count. This chain joins TRBV27 and TRBJ1-5; 7 nucleotides match TRBD1. V gave up 6 bases and J gave up 2 bases; unmatched junction bases: 10. The CDR3 extends over 16 amino acids. The V gene's germline CDR1 is MNHEY and CDR2 SMNVEV (reference sequence). The CDR3 region has the DNA TGTGCCAGCAGCCCACGACAGGGTCTGGGCAATCAGCCCCAGCATTTT. Translated, it gives CASSPRQGLGNQPQHF.

This clone was detected a few times. The rearrangement uses TRBV7-2 and TRBJ2-3; 7 nucleotides align to TRBD2. Germline V gives CDR1 SGHTA, CDR2 FQGNSA. J lost 1 base, V lost 3 bases, and 4 bases had no gene match. The CDR3 is 15 amino acids. The CDR3 coding sequence is TGTGCCAGCAGCTTGGGGGGAGGGGGCACAGATACGCAGTATTTT. Encoded protein: CASSLGGGGTDTQYF.

The chain combines TRBV3-1 (or the pseudogene TRBV3-2) with TRBJ2-2; 10 positions agree with TRBD1. Germline values: CDR1 LGHDT, CDR2 YNNKEL (reference sequence). This CDR3 is 15 amino acids long. The J segment lost 5 bases and the V segment lost 4 bases, leaving 4 bases of the junction unmatched. The CDR3 here is CASSRGQGITGELFF. CDR3 sequence (DNA): TGTGCCAGCAGCCGGGGACAGGGGATTACCGGGGAGCTGTTTTTT.

The rearrangement joins TRBV6-5 to TRBJ1-5; no clear D. The CDR3 length is 15 residues. Per germline, CDR1 MNHEY and CDR2 SVGAGI. V lost 5 bases, J lost 1 base, and 12 bases lay in between. CDR3 bases: TGTGCCAGCAGTCCCTCAGGCCGGAGCAATCAGCCCCAGCATTTT. Protein: CASSPSGRSNQPQHF.

The chain links TRBV5-4 to TRBJ1-4; D perhaps matches TRBD1 (6 bases). The CDR3 has 15 residues. CDR1 and CDR2 (germline): SGHNT, YYREEE (reference sequence). Trimming cost V 4 bases and J 3 bases, with 13 bases left between them. The CDR3 is CASSNRDTANEKLFF. CDR3 sequence (DNA): TGTGCCAGCAGCAACCGGGACACCGCTAATGAAAAACTGTTTTTT.

The chain combines TRBV5-4 with TRBJ2-2; TRBD2 aligns across 7 bases. Per the germline V gene, CDR1 is SGHNT and CDR2 is YYREEE (reference sequence). CDR3 size: 15 residues. Trimming cost V 6 bases and J 1 base; bases outside gene matches: 6. In DNA form, the CDR3 reads TGTGCCAGCACCACGGGGGGTAAGAACACCGGGGAGCTGTTTTTT. Translation gives CASTTGGKNTGELFF.

This clone has only one observation. The V and J genes are TRBV23-1 and TRBJ1-5, with 9 bases lining up with TRBD1. TRBV23-1 is sorted into the ORF group, with uncertain function. Unmatched junction bases numbered 12, after V lost 3 bases and J lost 0 bases. This CDR3 spans 19 amino acids. The CDR3 loop is CASSHPTPGQGYSNQPQHF. In nucleotides, the CDR3 is TGCGCCAGCAGTCACCCGACCCCCGGACAGGGGTATAGCAATCAGCCCCAGCATTTT.

The chain links TRBV4-2 to TRBJ2-7, with a tentative D call TRBD2 (5 bases). This CDR3 spans 15 amino acids. Germline V gene lookup returns CDR1 LGHNA and CDR2 YNFKEQ. The V end lost 3 bases, the J end lost 3 bases, and 15 bases lay between the germline ends. The CDR3 loop is CASSQRASYGYEQYF. CDR3 bases: TGTGCCAGCAGCCAGCGGGCTAGCTACGGCTACGAGCAGTACTTC.

CDR3 amino acids: CSVQFSGNTIYF. CDR3 nucleotides: TGCAGCGTACAGTTCTCTGGAAACACCATATATTTT. This chain links TRBV29-1 with TRBJ1-3; D ambiguous. CDR1 and CDR2 from the germline V gene are SQVTM and ANQGSEA. This CDR3 region has 12 residues. V lost 6 bases and J 0 bases, leaving 6 bases between the germline ends.

The chain has TRBV7-9 and TRBJ1-6, with TRBD1 identical over 7 bases. This CDR3 is 17 amino acids long. With 3 bases clipped from V and 3 bases from J, the junction kept 8 bases outside the gene matches. Looked up from germline, CDR1 is SEHNR and CDR2 is FQNEAQ (reference sequence). CDR3 region: CASSLGSDRSYNSPLHF. The CDR3 region has the DNA TGTGCCAGCAGCTTGGGGTCGGACAGGAGCTATAATTCACCCCTCCACTTT.

The chain combines TRBV27 with TRBJ1-6; possible D gene TRBD1, 5 bases. The CDR3 spans 14 residues. Trimming took off 10 bases at V and 9 bases at J, with 19 bases between the two ends. Per germline, CDR1 MNHEY and CDR2 SMNVEV (reference sequence). The DNA of the CDR3 is TGTGCCACCCGGCAGGGTGGTTCTGGTTCACCCCTCCACTTT. Residues: CATRQGGSGSPLHF.

The V and J genes are TRBV20-1 and TRBJ2-3; 8 nucleotides agree with TRBD1. CDR3 length equals 16 residues. Germline CDR1 and CDR2: DFQATT and SNEGSKA (reference sequence). With 3 bases clipped from V and 5 bases from J, the junction kept 13 bases outside the gene matches. The CDR3 DNA reads TGCAGTGCTAGTCGAGCGAGGACAGGGTTTGGAGATACGCAGTATTTT. This codes for CSASRARTGFGDTQYF.

This chain connects TRBV28 to TRBJ2-4, with a weak D call TRBD1 (5 bases). The CDR3 is 13 residues long. Germline loops: CDR1 MDHEN, CDR2 SYDVKM. V gave up 2 bases and J gave up 10 bases, with 12 bases separating them. The CDR3, as DNA: TGTGCCAGCAGTTTACTCCAGAAGGGGATTCAGTACTTC. This encodes CASSLLQKGIQYF.

The chain has TRBV27 and TRBJ2-7, with D perhaps matching TRBD2 (6 bases). V lost 6 bases and J lost 6, with 12 bases in between. CDR1 is MNHEY and CDR2 is SMNVEV in the germline V gene (reference sequence). This CDR3 spans 12 amino acids. The CDR3 region is CASSRGSSEQYF. The DNA of the CDR3 is TGTGCCAGCAGCCGGGGGAGCAGCGAGCAGTACTTC.

Here the CDR3 reads CASSGRDRAAGANVLTF. CDR3 DNA: TGTGCCAGCAGCGGTCGGGACAGGGCTGCTGGGGCCAACGTCCTGACTTTC. V usage is TRBV7-9 and J usage is TRBJ2-6; 9 nucleotides align to TRBD1. CDR1 and CDR2 (germline): SEHNR, FQNEAQ (reference sequence). The V and J ends lost 5 bases and 2 bases, in that order; junction bases with no gene match: 7. The length of the CDR3 is 17 residues.

V is TRBV11-3 and J is TRBJ2-1; TRBD1 aligns across 11 bases. With 4 bases clipped from V and 8 bases from J, the junction kept 16 bases outside the gene matches. The CDR3 contains 18 residues. Per germline, CDR1 SGHNT and CDR2 YENEEA. CDR3 residues: CASSSHPGQGGRLDEQFF. The CDR3 bases are TGTGCCAGCAGCTCACACCCGGGACAGGGGGGACGGCTTGATGAGCAGTTCTTC.

The chain couples TRBV27 to TRBJ2-4; D unclear. Trimming removed 5 bases from V and 1 base from J, with 12 bases in between. Looked up from germline, CDR1 is MNHEY and CDR2 is SMNVEV (reference sequence). CDR3 size: 15 residues. Here the CDR3 reads CASSVLPFAKNIQYF. The CDR3 DNA reads TGTGCCAGCAGTGTCCTACCCTTTGCCAAAAACATTCAGTACTTC.

CDR3: CASSLPGIKEELFF. CDR3 bases: TGTGCCAGCAGCCTCCCAGGGATCAAAGAGGAGCTGTTTTTT. The rearrangement uses TRBV4-2 and TRBJ2-2, with a possible D match to TRBD1 (5 bases). The CDR3 consists of 14 residues. V was shortened by 4 bases and J by 10 bases, with 16 bases between the two germline ends. The germline V gene has CDR1 LGHNA and CDR2 YNFKEQ.

Only a few counts were recorded for this clone. Other DNA sequences within the sample encode an identical CDR3. The chain has TRBV5-1 and TRBJ1-1, with D unresolved. This CDR3 contains 15 residues. V shed 0 bases and J shed 0 bases, with 9 bases lying between them. Germline values: CDR1 SGHRS, CDR2 YFSETQ. The CDR3: CASSLDPGMNTEAFF. In DNA, the CDR3 is TGCGCCAGCAGCTTGGACCCGGGGATGAACACTGAAGCTTTCTTT.

The chain uses TRBV4-1 and TRBJ1-6; a weak D match, TRBD1 (6 bases). Trimming pared 0 bases from V and 3 bases from J, leaving 15 bases between. The CDR3 consists of 18 residues. The germline CDR1 and CDR2 sequences are MGHRA and YSYEKL. DNA for the CDR3: TGCGCCAGCAGCCAAGATATACAGGGTGGGAGCTATAATTCACCCCTCCACTTT. This translates into CASSQDIQGGSYNSPLHF.

This clone showed up just once. The rearrangement links TRBV7-8 to TRBJ2-5; 9 nucleotides line up with TRBD1. The CDR3 is 16 amino acids. Germline CDR1 and CDR2: SGHVS and FQNEAQ. V was pared by 1 base and J by 5 bases, with 8 bases of the junction left unmatched. The CDR3 spells CASSLGPDRGRETQYF. CDR3 DNA sequence: TGTGCCAGCAGCTTAGGTCCGGACAGGGGTCGGGAGACCCAGTACTTC.

The chain is built from TRBV5-4 and TRBJ2-3, with a weak D call TRBD1 (6 bases). The germline V and J ends were trimmed by 4 bases and 4 bases, with 16 bases remaining between them. The germline gives CDR1 SGHNT, CDR2 YYREEE (reference sequence). CDR3 length equals 15 residues. The CDR3 DNA reads as TGTGCCAGCAGCCGACAGGATACGCTCGCAGATACGCAGTATTTT. It translates to CASSRQDTLADTQYF.

The V and J genes are TRBV27 and TRBJ2-7; tentatively, D is TRBD2 (5 bases). The CDR3 consists of 15 residues. Trimming removed 1 base at V and 0 bases at J, with 10 bases between. Germline V gives CDR1 MNHEY, CDR2 SMNVEV (reference sequence). CDR3: CASSLWAEGSYEQYF. As DNA, the CDR3 is TGTGCCAGCAGTTTATGGGCAGAGGGCTCCTACGAGCAGTACTTC.

The chain uses TRBV15 and TRBJ2-5; TRBD2 matches 8 bases. Germline V CDR1 and CDR2: LNHNV, YYDKDF (reference sequence). With 3 bases clipped from V and 5 bases from J, the junction kept 11 bases outside the gene matches. The CDR3 is 16 amino acids. CDR3 bases: TGTGCCACCAGCAGCGGTAACGGGGGGGGCTTGGAGACCCAGTACTTC. Translating it yields CATSSGNGGGLETQYF.

The gene calls are TRBV5-1 and TRBJ2-7, with D maybe TRBD1 (6 bases). CDR1 SGHRS and CDR2 YFSETQ come from the germline V gene. The CDR3 runs 14 residues. V was pared by 0 bases and J by 2 bases, with 9 bases between. CDR3 residues: CASSLAGDTYEQYF. The CDR3 DNA follows: TGCGCCAGCAGCTTGGCCGGGGACACCTACGAGCAGTACTTC.

The chain recombines TRBV28 with TRBJ2-5, with D possibly matching TRBD2 (7 bases). The V end lost 6 bases, the J end lost 4 bases, and 18 bases lay between the germline ends. The CDR3 has 15 amino acids. The V gene's germline CDR1 is MDHEN and CDR2 SYDVKM. This CDR3 is CASRAPGGGGETQYF. CDR3 sequence (DNA): TGTGCCAGCAGGGCCCCGGGGGGCGGGGGAGAGACCCAGTACTTC.

The chain carries TRBV19 and TRBJ1-2; 11 bases map to TRBD1. The CDR3 length is 17 residues. Trimming took 1 base from V and 6 from J; bases not matched to a gene: 10. Per the germline V gene, CDR1 is LNHDA and CDR2 is SQIVND (reference sequence). CDR3 DNA: TGTGCCAGTAGTATAGTTGGACAGGGGGCAAGTCCCGATGGCTACACCTTC. It is translated as CASSIVGQGASPDGYTF.

The chain couples TRBV4-1 to TRBJ2-1; perhaps TRBD2 as D (6 bases). Trimming stripped 3 bases from V and 5 bases from J, with 20 bases between. CDR3 length equals 17 residues. CDR1 is MGHRA and CDR2 is YSYEKL in the germline V gene. In DNA, the CDR3 is TGCGCCAGCAGCCAGGACCCGGGACTTCCACCCCACAATGAGCAGTTCTTC. Translated, it gives CASSQDPGLPPHNEQFF.

The chain is built from TRBV10-3 and TRBJ2-7; TRBD1 aligns across 11 bases. Germline V lookup: CDR1 ENHRY, CDR2 SYGVKD. The CDR3 has 14 residues. V shed 10 bases, J shed 6 bases, and the junction held 11 bases outside the gene matches. The CDR3 region has the DNA TGTGCCACCGTTTTCGGACAGGGGGCCGTCGAGCAGTACTTC. This encodes CATVFGQGAVEQYF.

This clone was seen only once. The chain recombines TRBV7-2 with TRBJ2-7; 11 bases align to TRBD1. Losses at the gene ends were 2 bases for V and 4 bases for J; bases not matched to a gene: 7. This CDR3 spans 16 amino acids. Germline values: CDR1 SGHTA, CDR2 FQGNSA. As DNA, the CDR3 is TGTGCCAGCAGCTTACGGGTAGGACAGGGGGCTTACGAGCAGTACTTC. Translated, it gives CASSLRVGQGAYEQYF.